This is a list of T cell receptor beta chains from one sample in a study of blood T cell repertoires in COVID-19. TCRdb's copy holds only in-frame clones and misses some; the assay was immunoSEQ multiplex PCR. The sample carries hundreds of thousands of clones, 89% recorded once. Sequencing was done on a sample of peripheral blood. These receptors were collected from a man between 35 and 55 years old with acute or convalescent COVID-19. Both conserved end residues are part of each CDR3. A D gene is named only where the DNA matches it firmly. The size entry is marked missing in some rows and otherwise reads once, few, many or a size class.

V	J	D	size	CDR3	DNA
TRBV21-1	TRBJ1-6	.	.	CARSPGTAMRGSPLHF	TGTGCCAGATCCCCGGGGACGGCAATGAGGGGGTCACCCCTCCACTTT
TRBV9	TRBJ1-1	.	.	CASSMGGNTEAFF	TGTGCCAGCAGCATGGGGGGTAACACTGAAGCTTTCTTT
TRBV28	TRBJ2-2	.	few	CASSLLGTPGTGELFF	TGTGCCAGCAGTTTATTAGGTACCCCGGGGACCGGGGAGCTGTTTTTT
TRBV19	TRBJ1-1	.	.	CASSKGTRVLWGEAFF	TGTGCCAGTAGCAAAGGGACAAGAGTGTTGTGGGGTGAAGCTTTCTTT
TRBV9	TRBJ2-5	TRBD2	once	CASSVQAGGPGETQYF	TGTGCCAGCAGCGTTCAAGCGGGAGGGCCTGGAGAGACCCAGTACTTC
TRBV27	TRBJ1-1	.	.	CASSLSVQGNTEAFF	TGTGCCAGCAGTTTATCGGTCCAGGGGAACACTGAAGCTTTCTTT
TRBV25-1	TRBJ1-1	TRBD1	.	CASSGDRGEAFF	TGTGCCAGCAGTGGGGACAGGGGGGAGGCTTTCTTT
TRBV28	TRBJ1-1	.	.	CASSSRGGLNTEAFF	TGTGCCAGCAGTTCCCGGGGGGGTTTGAACACTGAAGCTTTCTTT
TRBV7-3	TRBJ2-1	.	.	CASSPQGPTGYDNEQFF	TGTGCCAGCAGCCCACAGGGACCGACAGGTTATGACAATGAGCAGTTCTTC
TRBV24-1	TRBJ2-1	.	.	CATSTRGPLYNEQFF	TGTGCCACCAGTACGCGGGGGCCCCTTTACAATGAGCAGTTCTTC
TRBV5-5	TRBJ2-2	.	.	CASSLSNRKNTGELFF	TGTGCCAGCAGCTTGAGTAACAGAAAGAACACCGGGGAGCTGTTTTTT
TRBV10-3	TRBJ1-2	TRBD1	.	CAITGGQGDGYTF	TGTGCCATCACCGGAGGACAGGGGGATGGCTACACCTTC
TRBV18	TRBJ1-4	.	once	CASSPQDRPEKLFF	TGTGCCAGCTCACCTCAGGACAGACCTGAAAAACTGTTTTTT
TRBV3-1/TRBV3-2	TRBJ1-5	.	.	CASSPNYSNQPQHF	TGTGCCAGCAGCCCTAATTATAGCAATCAGCCCCAGCATTTT
TRBV20-1	TRBJ2-7	.	.	CSASYGSYEQYF	TGCAGTGCTAGTTACGGGTCCTACGAGCAGTACTTC
TRBV28	TRBJ1-4	TRBD1	once	CASSLYGTGFNEKLFF	TGTGCCAGCAGCCTCTATGGGACAGGGTTTAATGAAAAACTGTTTTTT
TRBV18	TRBJ1-5	.	.	CASHGSNQPQHF	TGTGCCAGCCACGGGAGCAATCAGCCCCAGCATTTT
TRBV27	TRBJ2-7	TRBD1	.	CASRKTGEYEQYF	TGTGCCAGCAGGAAGACAGGGGAATACGAGCAGTACTTC
TRBV10-3	TRBJ1-2	TRBD1	.	CAISNDRDQGYTF	TGTGCCATCAGTAATGACAGGGATCAAGGCTACACCTTC
TRBV7-6	TRBJ2-1	.	.	CASSAGETIEQFF	TGTGCCAGCAGCGCCGGGGAGACCATTGAGCAGTTCTTC
TRBV6-5	TRBJ2-1	.	.	CASSIRVYPNNEQFF	TGTGCCAGCAGTATCAGGGTGTATCCTAACAATGAGCAGTTCTTC
TRBV4-1	TRBJ2-2	.	.	CASSQVYGAGELFF	TGCGCCAGCAGCCAAGTATACGGTGCCGGGGAGCTGTTTTTT
TRBV2	TRBJ2-2	TRBD2	.	CASIRTSGTGELFF	TGTGCCAGCATCCGGACTAGCGGGACCGGGGAGCTGTTTTTT
TRBV2	TRBJ1-1	TRBD1	.	CASSAYRGQVTEAFF	TGTGCCAGCAGTGCCTACAGGGGGCAAGTTACTGAAGCTTTCTTT
TRBV4-1	TRBJ2-1	TRBD1	.	CASSQHGQGAWNEQFF	TGCGCCAGCAGCCAACATGGACAGGGGGCTTGGAATGAGCAGTTCTTC
TRBV2	TRBJ1-5	.	.	CASRDWGADSNQPQHF	TGTGCCAGCAGGGACTGGGGAGCGGATAGCAATCAGCCCCAGCATTTT
TRBV27	TRBJ1-1	TRBD1	.	CASSLARGRTEAFF	TGTGCCAGCAGTTTAGCCAGGGGGAGGACTGAAGCTTTCTTT
TRBV6-2/TRBV6-3	TRBJ1-2	.	once	CASSSRGQRDYGYTF	TGTGCCAGCAGTTCGCGGGGGCAGCGCGACTATGGCTACACCTTC
TRBV6-5	TRBJ1-2	.	.	CASRNSLYGYTF	TGTGCCAGCAGGAACAGTCTCTATGGCTACACCTTC
TRBV9	TRBJ1-3	TRBD1	.	CASSVSQGVFRNTIYF	TGTGCCAGCTCCGTAAGTCAGGGGGTGTTTAGAAACACCATATATTTT
TRBV6-2/TRBV6-3	TRBJ2-3	TRBD1	once	CASSLTGTVTDTQYF	TGTGCCAGCAGTCTAACCGGGACAGTCACAGATACGCAGTATTTT
TRBV3-1/TRBV3-2	TRBJ2-1	TRBD2	few	CASSQRTSGRLNEQFF	TGTGCCAGCAGCCAAAGGACTAGCGGGAGGCTCAATGAGCAGTTCTTC
TRBV4-3	TRBJ1-4	.	.	CASSLRGSEKLFF	TGCGCCAGCAGCCTACGAGGGTCTGAAAAACTGTTTTTT
TRBV5-6	TRBJ1-1	.	.	CASSLSTEAFF	TGTGCCAGCAGCTTGTCGACTGAAGCTTTCTTT
TRBV6-1	TRBJ1-3	.	once	CASSERGAPGNTIYF	TGTGCCAGCAGTGAACGGGGGGCTCCTGGAAACACCATATATTTT
TRBV28	TRBJ2-3	TRBD2	.	CASSLTSGGYYTDTQYF	TGTGCCAGCAGTTTGACTAGCGGGGGGTATTACACAGATACGCAGTATTTT
TRBV11-2	TRBJ2-2	TRBD1	.	CASSSVDRGANTGELFF	TGTGCCAGCAGCTCAGTCGACAGGGGCGCCAACACCGGGGAGCTGTTTTTT
TRBV30	TRBJ2-6	.	.	CAWSPGLSGANVLTF	TGTGCCTGGAGTCCGGGACTCTCTGGGGCCAACGTCCTGACTTTC